The rows below give T cell receptor beta chains drawn from one sample of a study of regulatory T cells in long-lasting Graves disease. Each CDR3 protein is one row after TCRdb ran MiXCR on the multiplex PCR reads. The sample lists approximately 360,000 distinct CDR3 sequences, more than 20% seen once, with 25% to 30% in the top ten. The source material was peripheral blood mononuclear cells (PBMCs), sampled when the disease was refractory, from a patient treated with antithyroid drugs. All receptors come from a middle-aged woman with Graves disease. Each CDR3 is given with its conserved first and last residue. The D gene is left open where the match is weak. Where a row states a size, it is once, few, many or the class of an expanded clone; other rows omit it.

TRBV28,TRBJ1-1,-,few,TGTGCCAGCAGTCTAATCTTCACTGAAGCTTTCTTT,CASSLIFTEAFF
TRBV10-2,TRBJ2-2,-,few,TGCGCCAGCATCGACGGGAACACCGGGGAGCTGTTTTTT,CASIDGNTGELFF
TRBV20-1,TRBJ2-7,-,many,TGCAGTGCTAACAAGGGGGGCTATTACGAGCAGTACTTC,CSANKGGYYEQYF
TRBV7-9,TRBJ1-2,TRBD1,-,TGTGCCAGCAGCCGACAGGGGGCGGCTGGCTACACCTTC,CASSRQGAAGYTF
TRBV11-1,TRBJ2-7,-,many,TGTGCCAGCAGCCCGCCGAACAGGGTATCACGCAGCGAGCAGTACTTC,CASSPPNRVSRSEQYF
TRBV28,TRBJ1-5,-,many,TGTGCCAGCAGCCGAGACAGCCGGAATCAGCCCCAGCATTTT,CASSRDSRNQPQHF
TRBV20-1,TRBJ1-5,TRBD1,-,TGCAGTGCTAGATCCACGACAGGGCTTAATCAGCCCCAGCATTTT,CSARSTTGLNQPQHF
TRBV13,TRBJ2-2,-,-,TGTGCCAGCAGCTTAGGGCGGCAGGGGTTGACCGGGGAGCTGTTTTTT,CASSLGRQGLTGELFF
TRBV10-2,TRBJ2-7,TRBD2,-,TGCGCCAGCAGACCATTCACTAGCGGGAGGAGCGAGCAGTACTTC,CASRPFTSGRSEQYF
TRBV15,TRBJ2-7,-,-,TGTGCCACCAGCAGAGAGAAAGGGGGCTACGAGCAGTACTTC,CATSREKGGYEQYF
TRBV7-9,TRBJ2-5,-,few,TGTGCCAGCAGCACCCAGTCAAAATGGTTCAGTAGAGAGACCCAGTACTTC,CASSTQSKWFSRETQYF
TRBV28,TRBJ2-7,TRBD2,few,TGTGCCAGCAGTCATCCATGGACTAGCGGGAGGGCCGGGGAGCAGTACTTC,CASSHPWTSGRAGEQYF
TRBV28,TRBJ2-7,TRBD2,many,TGTGCCAGCAGTTTTCTAGCGGGAGGATACGAGCAGTACTTC,CASSFLAGGYEQYF
TRBV20-1,TRBJ1-2,-,few,TGCAGTGCTAGTGGGGGGGTAAGCCGGAACTATGGCTACACCTTC,CSASGGVSRNYGYTF
TRBV3-1,TRBJ1-1,-,-,TGTGCCAGCAGCCAGGGATCAGGATTAAACACTGAAGCTTTCTTT,CASSQGSGLNTEAFF
TRBV11-2,TRBJ2-5,TRBD2,many,TGTGCCAGCAGCCCGAGTTATGGGACTAGCGGGAGTAGAGAGACCCAGTACTTC,CASSPSYGTSGSRETQYF
TRBV7-9,TRBJ2-5,-,few,TGTGCCAGCAGCGCGACTAGTACGGAGACCCAGTACTTC,CASSATSTETQYF
TRBV2,TRBJ1-3,-,many,TGTGCCAGCAGAGGGGACACTTCCTCTGGAAACACCATATATTTT,CASRGDTSSGNTIYF
TRBV14,TRBJ2-7,-,-,TGTGCCAGCAGCCACGGACTGAGGGGGTACGAGCAGTACTTC,CASSHGLRGYEQYF
TRBV7-2,TRBJ1-1,-,-,TGTGCCAGCTTCCAAGGTGGCAGGGGAGCGAACACTGAAGCTTTCTTT,CASFQGGRGANTEAFF
TRBV5-6,TRBJ2-5,TRBD1,-,TGTGCCAGCAGTCGAATACAGGGGATCCCTATCCAAGAGACCCAGTACTTC,CASSRIQGIPIQETQYF
TRBV7-6,TRBJ1-1,-,-,TGTGCCAGCAGCTCGGGACCGAGGACGTATTTT,CASSSGPRTYF
TRBV4-2,TRBJ2-5,TRBD1,-,TGTGCCAGCAGCCAGGGGACAGGGGAGGGAGAGACCCAGTACTTC,CASSQGTGEGETQYF
TRBV30,TRBJ1-1,-,-,TGTGCCTGGAGTGTTGGTGCGTACACTGAAGCTTTCTTT,CAWSVGAYTEAFF
TRBV20-1,TRBJ2-1,-,-,TGCAGTGCTAGAGATCCAGGCAGTGAGCAGTTCTTC,CSARDPGSEQFF
TRBV6-2/TRBV6-3,TRBJ2-1,TRBD2,-,TGTGCCAGCAGTTATCTCGGACTAGCGCCAAATGAGCAGTTCTTC,CASSYLGLAPNEQFF
TRBV5-1,TRBJ2-7,-,many,TGCGCCAGCAGCCCCCACGGGACATCAGTCGGGGAGCAGTACTTC,CASSPHGTSVGEQYF
TRBV5-5,TRBJ2-5,-,few,TGTGCCAGCAGCTTGGTATGGGGGGAGACCCAGTACTTC,CASSLVWGETQYF
TRBV6-1,TRBJ2-5,TRBD1,-,TGTGCCAGCAGGAGACAGGGTTCGCCAAGAGAGACCCAGTACTTC,CASRRQGSPRETQYF
TRBV19,TRBJ2-2,TRBD2,few,TGTGCCAGTAGTAAGCGGGACCCCGGGGAGCTGTTTTTT,CASSKRDPGELFF
TRBV2,TRBJ2-1,-,-,TGTGCCAGCATGAGAAGCTCCTACAATGAGCAGTTCTTC,CASMRSSYNEQFF
TRBV27,TRBJ1-1,-,-,TGTGCCAGCAGTTTAGCAAGGGGCAGGGGAGCTTTCTTT,CASSLARGRGAFF
TRBV12-3/TRBV12-4,TRBJ2-5,-,many,TGTGCCAGCAGTTTGGGGAGCACAGCACCGGGAGAGACCCAGTACTTC,CASSLGSTAPGETQYF